Below, 27 T cell receptor beta chains from the same sample are listed, as sequenced in a study of blood T cell repertoires in COVID-19. TCRdb keeps only in-frame clones here, not all; method: immunoSEQ multiplex PCR. Seen here are approximately 83,000 clones, approximately 85% observed once, and the top ten hold around 7.9%. Sequenced material: peripheral blood. The receptors shown here come from a man aged 70 or older with acute or convalescent COVID-19.

The V call is TRBV5-1, the J call TRBJ2-7; TRBD1 is a possible D gene (6 bases). The CDR3 covers 17 residues. Germline CDR1 is SGHRS and CDR2 is YFSETQ. Trimming left V 4 bases short and J 0 bases short, with 20 bases between. The CDR3 sequence is CASSPAGFRGSSYEQYF. Here the CDR3 DNA reads TGCGCCAGCAGCCCGGCTGGGTTTAGGGGGTCCTCCTACGAGCAGTACTTC.

This chain links TRBV28 with TRBJ2-3, with 8 nucleotides matching TRBD1. This CDR3 has 13 amino acids. Germline CDR1 is MDHEN and CDR2 is SYDVKM. V trimming: 6 bases; J trimming: 9 bases; junction bases outside the gene matches: 8. CDR3 loop: CASRGTGGMTQYF. The CDR3 DNA follows: TGTGCCAGCAGAGGGACAGGAGGTATGACGCAGTATTTT.

The CDR3 sequence is CASGLVGANVLTF. CDR3 coding DNA: TGTGCCAGCGGACTCGTGGGGGCCAACGTCCTGACTTTC. This chain links TRBV5-8 with TRBJ2-6; maybe TRBD2 (5 bases). This CDR3 is 13 amino acids long. The germline V gene has CDR1 SGHTS and CDR2 YDEGEE. V was clipped by 7 bases and J by 4 bases, with 9 bases between them.

The chain couples TRBV19 to TRBJ1-2; 7 nucleotides match TRBD1. V lost 6 bases and J lost 5; bases outside the gene matches: 6. Germline V gives CDR1 LNHDA, CDR2 SQIVND (reference sequence). The CDR3 spans 13 residues. This CDR3 is CASRGTVSYGYTF. CDR3 sequence (DNA): TGTGCCAGTAGGGGGACAGTATCTTATGGCTACACCTTC.

The genes are TRBV4-3 and TRBJ1-5, with 8 bases aligning to TRBD1. After removal of 0 bases from V and 6 bases from J, the junction contained 7 bases not matched to a gene. The germline V gene encodes CDR1 LGHNA and CDR2 YSLEER. CDR3 length equals 16 residues. The CDR3 spells CASSQDVQGAIQPQHF. CDR3 nucleotide sequence: TGCGCCAGCAGCCAAGATGTGCAGGGGGCAATTCAGCCCCAGCATTTT.

The V call is TRBV30, the J call TRBJ1-1; D uncertain. The CDR3 totals 15 residues. CDR1 and CDR2 from the germline V gene are GTSNPN and SVGIG (reference sequence). Deletions cut 0 bases from V and 0 bases from J, with 11 bases between. CDR3 protein: CAWSVCVAVNTEAFF. CDR3 nucleotides: TGTGCCTGGAGTGTATGTGTGGCAGTGAACACTGAAGCTTTCTTT.

This chain uses TRBV6-5 with TRBJ2-2, with 10 bases matching TRBD2. Germline V gene data show CDR1 as MNHEY and CDR2 as SVGAGI. V was clipped by 10 bases and J by 4 bases; unmatched bases: 9. The CDR3 sequence is 15 residues long. The CDR3 DNA reads as TGTGCCACCAGAGTAGCGGGGGGAAGCACCGGGGAGCTGTTTTTT. Translated, it gives CATRVAGGSTGELFF.

The CDR3 loop reads CASRTSGGNTGELFF. The DNA for the CDR3 is TGTGCCAGCAGAACTAGCGGGGGTAACACCGGGGAGCTGTTTTTT. The chain joins TRBV6-5 to TRBJ2-2; TRBD2 matches at 11 bases. The germline V gene has CDR1 MNHEY and CDR2 SVGAGI. V shed 6 bases, J shed 2 bases, and the junction held 2 bases outside the gene matches. CDR3 length: 15 amino acids.

This clone was observed once. The DNA for the CDR3 is TGCGCCAGCAGTGAGCAGGGTTTGGGGGGGGTCGAAAAACTGTTTTTT. This encodes CASSEQGLGGVEKLFF. This chain joins TRBV10-2 and TRBJ1-4; a weak D match, TRBD1 (5 bases). Per the germline V gene, CDR1 is WSHSY and CDR2 is SAAADI. The CDR3 spans 16 residues. Deletions cut 2 bases from V and 8 bases from J, with 18 bases between.

The chain couples TRBV9 to TRBJ2-5, with 13 bases that match TRBD2. The CDR3 extends over 16 amino acids. Germline V CDR1 and CDR2: SGDLS, YYNGEE. J was trimmed by 4 bases and V by 4 bases; bases with no gene match: 7. The CDR3 coding sequence is TGTGCCAGCAGCCCAACTAGCGGGGGGGCCATAGAGACCCAGTACTTC. Protein product: CASSPTSGGAIETQYF.

The count of this clone is one. This chain links TRBV5-6 with TRBJ2-1, with D perhaps TRBD2 (6 bases). CDR1 is SGHDT and CDR2 is YYEEEE in the germline V gene. The V end was cut by 1 base, the J end by 3 bases, with 17 bases between. The CDR3 is made up of 17 amino acids. The DNA for the CDR3 is TGTGCCAGCAGCTTGTTGGCGGGAACGACCGGCTACAATGAGCAGTTCTTC. Translating gives CASSLLAGTTGYNEQFF.

The CDR3, as DNA: TGCGCCAGCAGCCAGGGAGCTTGGAACACTGAAGCTTTCTTT. This translates into CASSQGAWNTEAFF. V is TRBV4-3 and J is TRBJ1-1; D remains unclear. The CDR3 is 14 residues long. V dropped 3 bases and J dropped 1 base, with 9 bases sitting between them. Germline CDR1 LGHNA, CDR2 YSLEER.

The chain has TRBV30 and TRBJ1-1; the D is unclear. The V end was cut by 2 bases, the J end by 1 base, with 11 bases between. The CDR3 runs 14 residues. The germline gives CDR1 GTSNPN, CDR2 SVGIG (reference sequence). The CDR3 reads CAWSLGRGNTEAFF. CDR3 sequence (DNA): TGTGCCTGGAGTCTAGGACGGGGGAACACTGAAGCTTTCTTT.

The chain links TRBV28 to TRBJ1-2; D possibly corresponds to TRBD1 (5 bases). The CDR3 loop spans 14 amino acids. V was pared by 6 bases and J by 3 bases, with 14 bases between. In germline, CDR1 is MDHEN, CDR2 SYDVKM. The CDR3, as DNA: TGTGCCAGCAGCCTACCGGACAAATACTATGGCTACACCTTC. The encoded protein is CASSLPDKYYGYTF.

The chain joins TRBV5-6 to TRBJ2-1, with 12 bases matching TRBD2. Germline CDR1 and CDR2: SGHDT and YYEEEE. CDR3 length equals 13 residues. V lost 6 bases to trimming and J lost 12 bases; unmatched junction nucleotides: 7. DNA of the CDR3: TGTGCCAGCACCTCCCAACTAGCGGGAGGGCAGTTCTTC. Protein product: CASTSQLAGGQFF. The variable domain in full, with the rest retrieved from reference TRBV5-6 and TRBJ2-1, is DAGVTQSPTHLIKTRGQQVTLRCSPKSGHDTVSWYQQALGQGPQFIFQYYEEEERQRGNFPDRFSGHQFPNYSSELNVNALLLGDSALYLCASTSQLAGGQFFGPGTRLTVL.

The V and J genes are TRBV6-5 and TRBJ1-2; TRBD1 matches 9 bases. The V and J ends lost 2 bases and 8 bases, in that order; junction bases with no gene match: 9. The CDR3 has 15 amino acids. Germline V gene sequence: CDR1 MNHEY, CDR2 SVGAGI. Written as DNA, the CDR3 is TGTGCCAGCAGTTACACACCAGACAGGGGGGGCGGCTACACCTTC. It translates to CASSYTPDRGGGYTF.

CDR3 protein: CASQMDRTGYYEQYF. CDR3 DNA sequence: TGTGCCAGCCAGATGGACAGGACAGGTTATTACGAGCAGTACTTC. The J gene is TRBJ2-7, the V gene TRBV2; 7 nucleotides match TRBD1. This CDR3 has 15 amino acids. Germline V gene lookup returns CDR1 SNHLY and CDR2 FYNNEI. Trimming cost V 8 bases and J 4 bases; bases outside gene matches: 14.

V is TRBV2 and J is TRBJ1-2; the match to TRBD1 covers 10 bases. From germline, CDR1 is SNHLY and CDR2 FYNNEI. V gave up 6 bases and J gave up 4 bases; unmatched junction bases: 2. The CDR3 runs 13 residues. CDR3 in amino acids: CASRRQGAYGYTF. CDR3 coding DNA: TGTGCCAGCAGGAGACAGGGGGCCTATGGCTACACCTTC.

The table lists this clone with a count of one. The gene calls are TRBV10-1 and TRBJ2-7; 7 bases fit TRBD2. Germline CDR1 WNHNN, CDR2 SYGVQD (reference sequence). Trimming at V came to 1 base and at J to 3 bases, leaving 6 bases not matched to a gene. The CDR3 is 15 amino acids. CDR3 DNA: TGCGCCAGCAGTGAGTACCGCGGGAGTTTCTACGAGCAGTACTTC. This codes for CASSEYRGSFYEQYF.

This clone came up a few times. The rearrangement joins TRBV9 to TRBJ2-2; 7 bases match TRBD1. Germline V CDR1 and CDR2: SGDLS, YYNGEE. The CDR3 extends over 15 amino acids. Unmatched junction bases numbered 6, after V lost 1 base and J lost 6 bases. The CDR3 coding sequence is TGTGCCAGCAGCGTACGGACAGGTACCTCCGGGGAGCTGTTTTTT. Translating gives CASSVRTGTSGELFF.

The chain couples TRBV25-1 to TRBJ2-7, with a tentative D call TRBD1 (5 bases). The CDR3 has 13 residues. CDR1 MGHDK and CDR2 SYGVNS come from the germline V gene. Deletions cut 5 bases from V and 4 bases from J, with 12 bases between. CDR3 nucleotides: TGTGCCAGCAGTAGGGCAGGGAAGTACGAGCAGTACTTC. This sequence encodes CASSRAGKYEQYF.

V usage is TRBV28 and J usage is TRBJ2-1; D remains ambiguous. V dropped 4 bases and J dropped 2 bases, with 21 bases sitting between them. The length of the CDR3 is 18 residues. Germline V gene lookup returns CDR1 MDHEN and CDR2 SYDVKM. The chain's CDR3 is CASSSPFDVMGTYNEQFF. CDR3 nucleotide sequence: TGTGCCAGCAGTTCGCCCTTCGACGTAATGGGCACCTACAATGAGCAGTTCTTC.

The chain carries TRBV7-9 and TRBJ1-1; the D gene is possibly TRBD1 (6 bases). The CDR3 sequence is 13 residues long. The germline V and J ends were trimmed by 5 bases and 7 bases, with 14 bases remaining between them. Germline V gene sequence: CDR1 SEHNR, CDR2 FQNEAQ (reference sequence). The DNA of the CDR3 is TGTGCCAGCAGCCAGAGGGGGGGAGGTGAAGCTTTCTTT. Translating gives CASSQRGGGEAFF. Complete variable domain (other parts from reference TRBV7-9 and TRBJ1-1): DTGVSQNPRHKITKRGQNVTFRCDPISEHNRLYWYRQTLGQGPEFLTYFQNEAQLEKSRLLSDRFSAERPKGSFSTLEIQRTEQGDSAMYLCASSQRGGGEAFFGQGTRLTVV.

This clone was counted a single time. The J gene is TRBJ1-1, the V gene TRBV5-4; D remains ambiguous. The CDR3 runs 13 residues. V lost 1 base and J 11 bases, leaving 15 bases between the germline ends. The V gene's germline CDR1 is SGHNT and CDR2 YYREEE (reference sequence). CDR3 nucleotide sequence: TGTGCCAGCAGCTTGTTTGGAGGGCTTGTCGCTTTCTTT. This gives the protein CASSLFGGLVAFF.

The chain uses TRBV6-6 and TRBJ2-7, with TRBD2 matching over 8 bases. The V gene end was trimmed by 6 bases and the J gene end by 0 bases; junction bases not matched to a gene: 19. CDR3 length: 19 residues. The germline CDR1 and CDR2 sequences are MNHNY and SVGAGI (reference sequence). The CDR3 reads CASSSAVAGYKGNSYEQYF. In DNA, the CDR3 is TGTGCCAGCAGCTCGGCGGTAGCGGGATACAAGGGAAACTCCTACGAGCAGTACTTC.

This sequence joins TRBV4-3 and TRBJ2-1, with 8 bases aligning to TRBD2. V was clipped by 0 bases and J by 1 base; unmatched bases: 8. The CDR3 has 18 amino acids. CDR1 is LGHNA and CDR2 is YSLEER in the germline V gene. The chain's CDR3 is CASSQDYRRGVSYNEQFF. As DNA, the CDR3 is TGCGCCAGCAGCCAAGATTATCGGCGGGGGGTTTCCTACAATGAGCAGTTCTTC.

The chain employs TRBV3-1 (or the pseudogene TRBV3-2) and TRBJ2-1; 7 bases are a match to TRBD1. After removal of 5 bases from V and 0 bases from J, the junction contained 4 bases not matched to a gene. This CDR3 spans 15 amino acids. From germline, CDR1 is LGHDT and CDR2 YNNKEL (reference sequence). This chain's CDR3 is CASSDRDSSYNEQFF. DNA of the CDR3: TGTGCCAGCAGCGACCGGGACAGCTCCTACAATGAGCAGTTCTTC.